The clone carrying this T cell receptor (beta chain) was detected only once. Antigen unknown. Naive CD8 populations comprised CD45RO-negative cells positively selected for CCR7, excluding terminally differentiated effector memory CD45RA+ cells. This table comes from immunoSEQ multiplex PCR, and its TCRdb copy is limited to in-frame clones, with some not included. The sample lists some 2,000,000 clones, around 96% occurring once. Germline V gives CDR1 SNHLY, CDR2 FYNNEI. V lost 6 bases, J lost 6 bases, and 8 bases stayed unmatched. The CDR3 consists of 14 residues. The sample comes from a study of shared clonotypes between healthy human individuals. Broader study findings: Clonotypes shared by all four sorted-subset donors had higher generation probabilities than non-shared clonotypes.

Sequencing was carried out using naive CD8+ T cells sorted from blood. The clonotype comes from a man aged 18 to 29 in good health. The chain is built from TRBV2 and TRBJ1-5; 7 bases are a match to TRBD1. The CDR3: CASRPEGAGQPQHF. The CDR3, as DNA: TGTGCCAGCAGGCCGGAGGGGGCAGGTCAGCCCCAGCATTTT.